This passage covers 23 T cell receptor beta chains from one sample sequenced in a study of beta chain features in type 1 diabetes. What these receptors recognize is not known. The entirety of the isolated RNA underwent reverse transcription, so expressed TCRB transcripts were sequenced. Profiling relied on immunoSEQ multiplex PCR, and the TCRdb table lists in-frame clones only, not all of them. Counted here are more than 95,000 clones, 25% to 35% occurring once; the ten biggest clones make up under 0.55%. Study observations and caveats: The study found moderately but significantly shorter TCRB CDR3s in all four CD4+ subsets of Type 1 diabetes patients.

The sequenced sample was central memory CD4+ T cells from blood. The receptors derive from a woman in her late teens or twenties with type 1 diabetes.

The rearrangement joins TRBV18 to TRBJ1-1, with TRBD1 as a possible D gene (5 bases). Looked up from germline, CDR1 is KGHSH and CDR2 is LQKENI. Between the trimmed V and J ends, which lost 6 bases and 0 bases, there was a span of 8 bases. CDR3 length: 13 amino acids. CDR3 protein: CASSKTVNTEAFF. CDR3 coding DNA: TGTGCCAGCTCGAAGACAGTGAACACTGAAGCTTTCTTT. The whole variable domain, filled in from reference TRBV18 and TRBJ1-1, reads NAGVMQNPRHLVRRRGQEARLRCSPMKGHSHVYWYRQLPEEGLKFMVYLQKENIIDESGMPKERFSAEFPKEGPSILRIQQVVRGDSAAYFCASSKTVNTEAFFGQGTRLTVV.

The J gene is TRBJ2-1, the V gene TRBV2, with TRBD2 matching 7 bases. Losses at the gene ends were 3 bases for V and 4 bases for J; bases not matched to a gene: 6. The CDR3 runs to 15 residues. Germline lookup yields CDR1 SNHLY and CDR2 FYNNEI. The CDR3 protein is CASSDSQRGYNEQFF. DNA of the CDR3: TGTGCCAGCAGTGATAGCCAGCGGGGATACAATGAGCAGTTCTTC.

This clone has just a few counts. The V and J genes are TRBV30 and TRBJ2-1, with 9 bases identical to TRBD1. The CDR3 loop spans 14 amino acids. Germline V gene sequence: CDR1 GTSNPN, CDR2 SVGIG (reference sequence). After removal of 2 bases from V and 4 bases from J, the junction contained 3 bases not matched to a gene. In DNA, the CDR3 is TGTGCCTGGAGTTTGACAGGGGGGTACAATGAGCAGTTCTTC. It specifies CAWSLTGGYNEQFF.

This clone appeared a few times. The V and J genes are TRBV5-1 and TRBJ2-1, with 9 bases identical to TRBD2. With 3 bases clipped from V and 8 bases from J, the junction kept 21 bases outside the gene matches. Germline-derived CDR1 and CDR2 are SGHRS and YFSETQ. This CDR3 contains 19 residues. The CDR3, as DNA: TGCGCCAGCAGCTGGGGCGGGCCTAGCGGGAAAGAGAAGGTTGATGAGCAGTTCTTC. As protein: CASSWGGPSGKEKVDEQFF.

The chain employs TRBV14 and TRBJ2-6, with a weak D call TRBD1 (5 bases). In germline, CDR1 is SGHDN, CDR2 FVKESK. The CDR3 totals 18 residues. V was cut by 0 bases and J by 1 base, with 13 bases left in between. The CDR3 is CASSQDVRVGSGANVLTF. The CDR3 DNA reads as TGTGCCAGCAGCCAAGATGTCAGGGTAGGGTCTGGGGCCAACGTCCTGACTTTC.

This clone turned up a few times. The V gene is TRBV2, the J gene TRBJ2-2, with 7 positions matching TRBD2. V lost 3 bases to trimming and J lost 11 bases; unmatched junction nucleotides: 6. CDR3 size: 13 residues. Germline V gives CDR1 SNHLY, CDR2 FYNNEI. CDR3 sequence: CASSDSGTTELFF. The CDR3 DNA follows: TGTGCCAGCAGTGACTCTGGGACTACCGAGCTGTTTTTT.

The genes are TRBV7-9 and TRBJ2-1; TRBD1 is a possible D gene (6 bases). The CDR3 totals 12 residues. V lost 5 bases and J 10 bases, leaving 12 bases between the germline ends. The germline gives CDR1 SEHNR, CDR2 FQNEAQ (reference sequence). CDR3 loop: CASSPQGREQFF. In DNA form, the CDR3 reads TGTGCCAGCAGCCCGCAGGGGCGGGAGCAGTTCTTC.

J is TRBJ2-1 and V is TRBV10-3, with 10 bases matching TRBD2. CDR1 is ENHRY and CDR2 is SYGVKD in the germline V gene. Germline trimming cut 6 bases from V and 10 bases from J; bases unmatched to any gene: 6. This CDR3 comprises 13 residues. The CDR3 loop is CAIRTSGTPEQFF. CDR3 DNA: TGTGCCATCAGAACTAGCGGGACCCCGGAGCAGTTCTTC.

This clone occurred once. This chain uses TRBV7-7 with TRBJ2-1, with 10 nucleotides matching TRBD2. V trimming: 1 base; J trimming: 4 bases; junction bases outside the gene matches: 4. Germline CDR1 SSHAT, CDR2 FNYEAQ (reference sequence). CDR3 length: 16 amino acids. CDR3 coding DNA: TGTGCCAGCAGCTTAGAGGCTAGCGGGGGTTACAATGAGCAGTTCTTC. Translated, it gives CASSLEASGGYNEQFF.

This clone was picked up a small number of times. The chain recombines TRBV5-6 with TRBJ2-7; 8 nucleotides agree with TRBD1. Germline V gene lookup returns CDR1 SGHDT and CDR2 YYEEEE. V trimming: 3 bases; J trimming: 9 bases; junction bases outside the gene matches: 5. This CDR3 is built from 12 residues. The CDR3 region is CASSSRQGPQYF. CDR3 DNA sequence: TGTGCCAGCAGCTCACGACAGGGGCCGCAGTACTTC.

In DNA, the CDR3 is TGTGCCAGCAGCTTAGATAGTGGGAGGGCTGAAGCTTTCTTT. Translating it yields CASSLDSGRAEAFF. V usage is TRBV11-3 and J usage is TRBJ1-1; D gene ambiguous. Germline CDR1 and CDR2: SGHNT and YENEEA. CDR3 size: 14 residues. V gave up 0 bases and J gave up 6 bases, with 11 bases separating them. Based on the CDR3 plus reference TRBV11-3 and TRBJ1-1, the full variable domain is EAGVVQSPRYKIIEKKQPVAFWCNPISGHNTLYWYLQNLGQGPELLIRYENEEAVDDSQLPKDRFSAERLKGVDSTLKIQPAELGDSAVYLCASSLDSGRAEAFFGQGTRLTVV.

The V and J genes are TRBV5-1 and TRBJ2-2, with a tentative D call TRBD2 (6 bases). The V and J ends lost 4 bases and 5 bases respectively, with 12 bases between them. The CDR3 has 14 residues. From germline, CDR1 is SGHRS and CDR2 YFSETQ. CDR3 nucleotides: TGCGCCAGCAGCGTAGGGACTCTAACCGGGGAGCTGTTTTTT. Amino acid sequence: CASSVGTLTGELFF.

The J gene is TRBJ1-5, the V gene TRBV5-1, with 8 bases matching TRBD1. The CDR3 sequence is 15 residues long. Germline V gene lookup returns CDR1 SGHRS and CDR2 YFSETQ. V dropped 3 bases and J dropped 8; count of bases not matched to a gene: 10. Written as DNA, the CDR3 is TGCGCCAGCAGCTCCCAGGGACAGGTAGGGGAGCCCCAGCATTTT. It specifies CASSSQGQVGEPQHF.

The chain has TRBV7-9 and TRBJ1-4; D unclear. The CDR3 has 14 residues. V gave up 1 base and J gave up 3 bases, with 6 bases separating them. Germline CDR1 and CDR2: SEHNR and FQNEAQ (reference sequence). The CDR3 DNA reads TGTGCCAGCAGCTTAGGAGGATCTAATGAAAAACTGTTTTTT. Translating it yields CASSLGGSNEKLFF.

Only a few counts were recorded for this clone. CDR3 in DNA: TGTGCCAGCAGCGGGGAGGGCAGGGCCTCCTCCTACGAGCAGTACTTC. Amino acids: CASSGEGRASSYEQYF. The rearrangement links TRBV5-5 to TRBJ2-7; TRBD2 matches 7 bases. The trim removed 4 bases at V and 0 bases at J, leaving 10 bases unmatched. Germline V gene lookup returns CDR1 SGHKS and CDR2 YYEKEE (reference sequence). CDR3 length equals 16 residues.

This clone was recorded a few times. The chain uses TRBV4-1 and TRBJ1-5; D gene ambiguous. Germline V gives CDR1 MGHRA, CDR2 YSYEKL. The V gene lost 0 bases and the J gene lost 13 bases, with 13 bases spanning the gap. The CDR3 is 13 amino acids. In nucleotides, the CDR3 is TGCGCCAGCAGCCAAGACCCCGCGGCGGGACAGCATTTT. Protein: CASSQDPAAGQHF.

This clone appeared a few times. The chain links TRBV7-3 to TRBJ1-2, with D unclear. Germline V gene data show CDR1 as SGHTA and CDR2 as FQGTGA. There are 13 residues in the CDR3. V lost 5 bases to trimming and J lost 5 bases, with 12 bases between them. In DNA, the CDR3 is TGTGCCAGCAGCCCCGGGAGTTTTTATGGCTACACCTTC. Protein product: CASSPGSFYGYTF.

The chain combines TRBV5-1 with TRBJ1-1; TRBD1 aligns across 9 bases. The germline CDR1 and CDR2 sequences are SGHRS and YFSETQ. V trimming: 2 bases; J trimming: 10 bases; junction bases outside the gene matches: 12. The CDR3 extends over 15 amino acids. The CDR3 nucleotides are TGCGCCAGCAGCTTAGTTTCTACAGGGGGCGCGCGAGCTTTCTTT. The encoded protein is CASSLVSTGGARAFF.

The rearrangement joins TRBV5-5 to TRBJ2-7; no firm D call. The CDR3 consists of 15 residues. The ends were cut back, 4 bases at V and 6 bases at J, with 20 bases in the middle. Looked up from germline, CDR1 is SGHKS and CDR2 is YYEKEE (reference sequence). The CDR3 DNA is TGTGCCAGCAGCCAAAAAGAGACCAAGCAGCGCGAGCAGTACTTC. It specifies CASSQKETKQREQYF.

In its sample, this clone was seen a few times. At one boundary the junction diverges from the germline segment, which might be a read error. V and J are TRBV6-6 and TRBJ2-7; TRBD1 matches 7 bases. Germline CDR1 and CDR2: MNHNY and SVGAGI (reference sequence). The CDR3 covers 15 residues. CDR3 protein: CASSHSSDRSYEQYF. The CDR3 DNA sequence: TGTGCCAGCAGTCACTCCTCGGACAGGTCCTACGAGCAGTACTTC.

Only a few counts were recorded for this clone. CDR3 loop: CASSPGTSGSLKETQYF. CDR3 nucleotide sequence: TGTGCCAGCAGCCCAGGGACTAGCGGGAGCCTGAAAGAGACCCAGTACTTC. The chain links TRBV5-4 to TRBJ2-5; the match to TRBD2 covers 14 bases. CDR1 is SGHNT, CDR2 YYREEE, per germline (reference sequence). V gave up 4 bases and J gave up 3 bases; unmatched junction bases: 8. The CDR3 is made up of 17 amino acids.

The chain uses TRBV5-1 and TRBJ2-7, with TRBD1 as a possible D gene (5 bases). The CDR3 is 13 amino acids. Trimming took 0 bases from V and 3 from J, leaving 7 bases between them. Germline CDR1 SGHRS, CDR2 YFSETQ. CDR3 amino acids: CASSLATGYEQYF. The CDR3, as DNA: TGCGCCAGCAGCTTGGCTACAGGCTACGAGCAGTACTTC.

The J gene is TRBJ2-7, the V gene TRBV28, with TRBD1 matching 8 bases. Germline CDR1 is MDHEN and CDR2 is SYDVKM. CDR3 length: 14 amino acids. The trim removed 7 bases at V and 9 bases at J, leaving 14 bases unmatched. The CDR3 DNA sequence: TGTGCCAGCACCCGAGGCCAGGGGGCCAGGGTGCAGTACTTC. Translated, it gives CASTRGQGARVQYF.